This TCR beta chain was identified in a study of Ad26.COV2.S vaccination and SARS-CoV-2 variants. For the study at large: Enrollment placed the donor in the COV1001 Ad26.COV2.S trial arm.

Between the trimmed V and J ends, which lost 8 bases and 6 bases, there was a span of 23 bases. CDR3 length equals 15 residues. Germline V gene data show CDR1 as KGHSH and CDR2 as LQKENI. The treatment here: roughly 20 received Ad26.COV2.S at low or high dose, single or two shots; about 5 received placebo; per-sample allocation not given. Sampling was done on day 63 after the first vaccine or placebo injection. TCRdb's copy holds only in-frame clones and misses some; the assay was immunoSEQ multiplex PCR. The sample comprises hundreds of thousands of clones, roughly nine tenths of which are singletons, and about 1.5% rests with the top ten.

This material consisted of peripheral blood, taken in a trial of Ad26.COV2.S vaccine versus placebo. The receptor's source is a person aged 18-60 years who received the Ad26.COV2.S COVID-19 vaccine or a placebo. The J gene is TRBJ2-7, the V gene TRBV18, with D maybe TRBD1 (5 bases). The CDR3 region is CASAHERPRVVEQYF. CDR3 DNA sequence: TGTGCCAGCGCTCACGAGAGGCCCAGGGTGGTCGAGCAGTACTTC. Variable domain in full (rest from reference TRBV18 and TRBJ2-7): NAGVMQNPRHLVRRRGQEARLRCSPMKGHSHVYWYRQLPEEGLKFMVYLQKENIIDESGMPKERFSAEFPKEGPSILRIQQVVRGDSAAYFCASAHERPRVVEQYFGPGTRLTVT.